These 32 T cell receptor beta chains share one sample of origin, sequenced in a study of blood T cell repertoires in COVID-19 (dated by TCRdb to about 2020). The method behind the library was the immunoSEQ multiplex PCR assay. The clones in this table, taken by TCRdb from immuneACCESS, are in-frame only. Not every clone is retained; where verified, under half of the shortfall comes from an unresolved V gene, and the cause of the rest is unknown. The sample contains about 260,000 clones, about 90% of them found a single time. Together, the top ten hold approximately 0.9% of the sample. Sequencing was done on a sample of PBMCs or T cells enriched from blood (not recorded which). These TCRs come from a man in his fifties who had been exposed to COVID-19.

This clone was detected only once. The gene calls are TRBV7-9 and TRBJ1-1, with a tentative D call TRBD1 (6 bases). Germline-derived CDR1 and CDR2 are SEHNR and FQNEAQ (reference sequence). The CDR3 sequence is 17 residues long. V was cut by 5 bases and J by 0 bases, with 19 bases left in between. The chain's CDR3 is CASSPRLDRPLNTEAFF. Written as DNA, the CDR3 is TGTGCCAGCAGCCCACGTTTGGACAGACCCCTGAACACTGAAGCTTTCTTT.

This chain joins TRBV29-1 and TRBJ2-1; 15 bases are a match to TRBD2. The CDR3 has 17 residues. V shed 2 bases and J 8 bases; nucleotides not matched to a gene: 10. Germline CDR1 is SQVTM and CDR2 is ANQGSEA. The CDR3: CSVERTSGRADGDEQFF. The CDR3 region has the DNA TGCAGCGTTGAAAGGACTAGCGGGAGGGCCGATGGGGATGAGCAGTTCTTC.

The chain joins TRBV28 to TRBJ1-2; D perhaps matches TRBD1 (6 bases). The CDR3 runs to 11 residues. Trimming stripped 6 bases from V and 8 bases from J, with 10 bases between. The germline V gene encodes CDR1 MDHEN and CDR2 SYDVKM. This chain's CDR3 is CASSSRGGYTF. The CDR3 DNA is TGTGCCAGCAGCTCCAGGGGAGGCTACACCTTC.

The genes are TRBV18 and TRBJ1-5, with 8 bases fitting TRBD1. V shed 4 bases and J 1 base; nucleotides not matched to a gene: 6. The CDR3 runs to 16 residues. Looked up from germline, CDR1 is KGHSH and CDR2 is LQKENI. DNA for the CDR3: TGTGCCAGCTCACAAATGGACAGGGCAAGCAATCAGCCCCAGCATTTT. Translated: CASSQMDRASNQPQHF.

This clone has just one count. V gene TRBV19 combines with J gene TRBJ1-5, with D perhaps matching TRBD1 (6 bases). The germline CDR1 and CDR2 sequences are LNHDA and SQIVND (reference sequence). Trimming removed 3 bases at V and 4 bases at J, with 13 bases between. This CDR3 comprises 15 residues. The CDR3 bases are TGTGCCAGTAGTATTGGGGGGGCTGGAAATCAGCCCCAGCATTTT. Translating it yields CASSIGGAGNQPQHF.

V and J are TRBV24-1 and TRBJ1-2, with a weak D call TRBD1 (5 bases). Germline loops: CDR1 KGHDR, CDR2 SFDVKD. CDR3 length equals 12 residues. V lost 7 bases and J 3 bases, leaving 8 bases between the germline ends. The CDR3, as DNA: TGTGCCACCAGCGGCAGGGACTATGGCTACACCTTC. Translated, it gives CATSGRDYGYTF.

The chain links TRBV18 to TRBJ1-1, with 10 bases fitting TRBD1. CDR3 length equals 16 residues. Germline CDR1 reads KGHSH; CDR2 reads LQKENI. J was trimmed by 1 base and V by 8 bases; bases with no gene match: 10. In DNA form, the CDR3 reads TGTGCCAGCAGCCCCGGGACAGGGGCCCAGAACACTGAAGCTTTCTTT. It yields the protein CASSPGTGAQNTEAFF.

This clone showed up just a few times. This sequence joins TRBV5-4 and TRBJ2-7, with TRBD1 matching 9 bases. Germline V lookup: CDR1 SGHNT, CDR2 YYREEE (reference sequence). The CDR3 totals 14 residues. V shed 4 bases, J shed 6 bases, and the junction held 8 bases outside the gene matches. CDR3 nucleotides: TGTGCCAGCAGCCCGGGACAGGGTGTCTTCGAGCAGTACTTC. It translates to CASSPGQGVFEQYF.

The V gene is TRBV19, the J gene TRBJ1-5; 7 bases are shared with TRBD1. Germline trimming cut 5 bases from V and 7 bases from J; bases unmatched to any gene: 20. This CDR3 is built from 18 residues. Per germline, CDR1 LNHDA and CDR2 SQIVND (reference sequence). CDR3 in amino acids: CASSDGVVAGGRTQPQHF. The CDR3 DNA follows: TGTGCCAGTAGTGATGGGGTGGTGGCAGGGGGAAGGACCCAGCCCCAGCATTTT. The full variable domain, rest sourced from reference TRBV19 and TRBJ1-5, is DGGITQSPKYLFRKEGQNVTLSCEQNLNHDAMYWYRQDPGQGLRLIYYSQIVNDFQKGDIAEGYSVSREKKESFPLTVTSAQKNPTAFYLCASSDGVVAGGRTQPQHFGDGTRLSIL.

The chain couples TRBV6-5 to TRBJ1-4; the D gene is possibly TRBD1 (6 bases). The V end was cut by 5 bases, the J end by 2 bases, with 9 bases between. The V gene's germline CDR1 is MNHEY and CDR2 SVGAGI. The CDR3 totals 14 residues. The CDR3, as DNA: TGTGCCAGCAGTCGGACAGCTACTAATGAAAAACTGTTTTTT. Translating it yields CASSRTATNEKLFF.

The genes are TRBV9 and TRBJ1-4; a possible D gene is TRBD1 (6 bases). Germline V CDR1 and CDR2: SGDLS, YYNGEE. The CDR3 covers 15 residues. V lost 0 bases and J lost 7, with 13 bases in between. In nucleotides, the CDR3 is TGTGCCAGCAGCGTAGGTCAGGGGCGCGGTGAAAAACTGTTTTTT. It yields the protein CASSVGQGRGEKLFF.

CDR3 nucleotide sequence: TGCGCCAGCAGCTCGAGGTCCGCGAGGGAGGGAAACACCATATATTTT. Protein product: CASSSRSAREGNTIYF. The chain recombines TRBV5-1 with TRBJ1-3, with no clear D. Trimming cost V 3 bases and J 4 bases, with 17 bases left between them. CDR1 SGHRS and CDR2 YFSETQ come from the germline V gene. There are 16 residues in the CDR3.

The rearrangement links TRBV19 to TRBJ1-4; D possibly corresponds to TRBD1 (6 bases). V was shortened by 5 bases and J by 8 bases, with 21 bases between the two germline ends. The CDR3 totals 16 residues. CDR1 is LNHDA and CDR2 is SQIVND in the germline V gene (reference sequence). CDR3 amino acids: CASSLYSSGGHEKLFF. The CDR3, as DNA: TGTGCCAGTAGTCTCTACTCGAGTGGGGGCCACGAAAAACTGTTTTTT.

The CDR3 spells CASSYSTGPKGYTF. The CDR3 DNA is TGTGCCAGCAGTTACTCGACAGGCCCTAAAGGCTACACCTTC. The chain is built from TRBV28 and TRBJ1-2, with a tentative D call TRBD1 (6 bases). CDR3 length: 14 amino acids. Germline V gene lookup returns CDR1 MDHEN and CDR2 SYDVKM. The V end lost 4 bases, the J end lost 8 bases, and 17 bases lay between the germline ends.

V and J are TRBV7-2 and TRBJ1-2, with D possibly being TRBD1 (6 bases). From germline, CDR1 is SGHTA and CDR2 FQGNSA. The V end lost 5 bases, the J end lost 6 bases, and 19 bases lay between the germline ends. CDR3 length: 15 residues. The CDR3 reads CASSPRRTGLHGYTF. The CDR3 DNA follows: TGTGCCAGCAGCCCGAGACGAACAGGGTTGCATGGCTACACCTTC.

The rearrangement uses TRBV3-1 (or the pseudogene TRBV3-2) and TRBJ1-4; 9 bases line up with TRBD1. With 4 bases clipped from V and 8 bases from J, the junction kept 5 bases outside the gene matches. The CDR3 runs to 14 residues. Germline V gene data show CDR1 as LGHDT and CDR2 as YNNKEL (reference sequence). DNA of the CDR3: TGTGCCAGCAGCCTCCGGACAGGGGCCGAAAAACTGTTTTTT. Amino acid sequence: CASSLRTGAEKLFF.

This CDR3 is CASSSGLVVGETQYF. The CDR3 nucleotides read TGTGCCAGCAGCTCAGGACTAGTAGTAGGAGAGACCCAGTACTTC. The V call is TRBV7-3, the J call TRBJ2-5; 7 bases are a match to TRBD2. The V and J ends lost 4 bases and 4 bases, in that order; junction bases with no gene match: 9. Germline V lookup: CDR1 SGHTA, CDR2 FQGTGA. This CDR3 comprises 15 residues.

J is TRBJ1-3 and V is TRBV7-3; no clear D. V lost 5 bases, J lost 4 bases, and 9 bases lay in between. Looked up from germline, CDR1 is SGHTA and CDR2 is FQGTGA. This CDR3 region has 13 residues. The CDR3 region has the DNA TGTGCCAGCAGCCTTGTACAGGGAAACACCATATATTTT. Its translation: CASSLVQGNTIYF.

The rearrangement uses TRBV7-9 and TRBJ1-4; D might be TRBD1 (5 bases). The CDR3 extends over 15 amino acids. Germline-derived CDR1 and CDR2 are SEHNR and FQNEAQ (reference sequence). V lost 6 bases and J 3 bases, leaving 14 bases between the germline ends. The CDR3 is CASRAQGNPNEKLFF. CDR3 DNA sequence: TGTGCCAGCAGGGCCCAGGGTAATCCTAATGAAAAACTGTTTTTT.

In this sample, this clone turned up a few times. V gene TRBV5-1 combines with J gene TRBJ2-3; 14 bases are shared with TRBD2. Germline lookup yields CDR1 SGHRS and CDR2 YFSETQ. The CDR3 has 17 residues. With V trimmed by 3 bases and J by 5 bases, 8 bases remained unmatched. This chain's CDR3 is CASSSVGTSGSGDTQYF. The CDR3 bases are TGCGCCAGCAGCTCCGTCGGGACTAGCGGGAGTGGAGATACGCAGTATTTT.

The rearrangement links TRBV4-1 to TRBJ2-7, with D maybe TRBD1 (5 bases). Trimming shortened V by 3 bases and J by 0 bases, and 6 bases separated the two germline ends. Germline V CDR1 and CDR2: MGHRA, YSYEKL. The CDR3 contains 13 residues. For the CDR3, the DNA is TGCGCCAGCAGCCATCAGGGCTCCTACGAGCAGTACTTC. It specifies CASSHQGSYEQYF.

This chain uses TRBV9 with TRBJ2-2, with 8 nucleotides matching TRBD2. The V and J ends lost 2 bases and 1 base, in that order; junction bases with no gene match: 4. The CDR3 is made up of 16 amino acids. The germline CDR1 and CDR2 sequences are SGDLS and YYNGEE. CDR3 DNA: TGTGCCAGCAGCGTGTTAACTAGCGGGAACACCGGGGAGCTGTTTTTT. It specifies CASSVLTSGNTGELFF. Drawing the rest from reference TRBV9 and TRBJ2-2, the complete variable domain is DSGVTQTPKHLITATGQRVTLRCSPRSGDLSVYWYQQSLDQGLQFLIQYYNGEERAKGNILERFSAQQFPDLHSELNLSSLELGDSALYFCASSVLTSGNTGELFFGEGSRLTVL.

The chain has TRBV6-5 and TRBJ1-5; D remains ambiguous. The V gene's germline CDR1 is MNHEY and CDR2 SVGAGI. Trimming took off 0 bases at V and 0 bases at J, with 9 bases between the two ends. The CDR3 extends over 16 amino acids. CDR3 region: CASSYSGGPSNQPQHF. As DNA, the CDR3 is TGTGCCAGCAGTTACTCGGGTGGGCCTAGCAATCAGCCCCAGCATTTT.

The CDR3 DNA sequence: TGCGCCAGCAGTGAAGGGACAGGGGGCTTCGGGGAGACCCAGTACTTC. Translated: CASSEGTGGFGETQYF. The chain uses TRBV10-1 and TRBJ2-5, with TRBD1 matching over 12 bases. There are 16 residues in the CDR3. CDR1 and CDR2 (germline): WNHNN, SYGVQD (reference sequence). V was clipped by 3 bases and J by 5 bases; unmatched bases: 7.

The chain employs TRBV5-1 and TRBJ2-7, with a weak D call TRBD1 (6 bases). V lost 4 bases and J 0 bases, leaving 17 bases between the germline ends. CDR3 length equals 16 residues. Germline-derived CDR1 and CDR2 are SGHRS and YFSETQ. The CDR3 DNA reads as TGCGCCAGCAGCCTGGAGGCAGGGGCTAGCTCCTACGAGCAGTACTTC. Protein: CASSLEAGASSYEQYF.

About this clone: The identical CDR3 is also encoded by other nucleotide sequences in the sample. The rearrangement links TRBV7-2 to TRBJ2-1; 9 positions match TRBD1. The CDR3 sequence is 15 residues long. Trimming removed 5 bases from V and 2 bases from J; junction bases left unmatched: 4. The V gene's germline CDR1 is SGHTA and CDR2 FQGNSA. CDR3 sequence: CASSLDRGTYNEQFF. In DNA, the CDR3 is TGTGCCAGCAGCCTTGACAGGGGGACCTACAATGAGCAGTTCTTC.

This clone was recorded once. This chain links TRBV13 with TRBJ2-1, with D perhaps matching TRBD2 (6 bases). CDR3 length equals 15 residues. Trimming took off 1 base at V and 1 base at J, with 8 bases between the two ends. Per the germline V gene, CDR1 is PRHDT and CDR2 is FYEKMQ (reference sequence). Here the CDR3 DNA reads TGTGCCAGCAGCTTAGACGGGAGATCCTACAATGAGCAGTTCTTC. It encodes CASSLDGRSYNEQFF.

The V gene is TRBV27, the J gene TRBJ2-1; maybe TRBD1 (6 bases). This CDR3 contains 13 residues. The germline CDR1 and CDR2 sequences are MNHEY and SMNVEV (reference sequence). V dropped 4 bases and J dropped 5 bases, with 9 bases sitting between them. The CDR3 DNA is TGTGCCAGCAGTTCGGACAGACACAATGAGCAGTTCTTC. Translated, it gives CASSSDRHNEQFF.

The chain carries TRBV28 and TRBJ1-5; no clear D. The CDR3 has 12 residues. Germline-derived CDR1 and CDR2 are MDHEN and SYDVKM. The V end lost 3 bases, the J end lost 9 bases, and 9 bases lay between the germline ends. CDR3 in amino acids: CASSLTGRPQHF. DNA of the CDR3: TGTGCCAGCAGTTTGACGGGAAGGCCCCAGCATTTT.

The V gene is TRBV12-3 or TRBV12-4, the J gene TRBJ1-5; D is unresolved. CDR3 length equals 13 residues. V was clipped by 5 bases and J by 6 bases, with 11 bases between them. For the CDR3, the DNA is TGTGCCAGCAGTCGGGATCGAGGTCAGCCCCAGCATTTT. Residues: CASSRDRGQPQHF.

As to this clone: The sample contains more than one DNA sequence encoding this CDR3. In DNA form, the CDR3 reads TGTGCCAGCAGCGTTGGGAGTGGGACTGAAGCTTTCTTT. Translated, it gives CASSVGSGTEAFF. The gene calls are TRBV9 and TRBJ1-1; D gene ambiguous. Germline V CDR1 and CDR2: SGDLS, YYNGEE. This CDR3 comprises 13 residues. V was pared by 2 bases and J by 5 bases, with 10 bases between.

The J gene is TRBJ2-7, the V gene TRBV28; a possible D gene is TRBD2 (6 bases). This CDR3 contains 14 residues. Deletions cut 5 bases from V and 6 bases from J, with 17 bases between. Germline V gene sequence: CDR1 MDHEN, CDR2 SYDVKM. CDR3: CASSDIGLLGEQYV. For the CDR3, the DNA is TGTGCCAGCAGTGACATAGGACTACTGGGCGAGCAGTACGTC.